This TCR beta chain is from a study of cytomegalovirus exposure and HLA in healthy donors. Study results and limitations: The study flagged 150 to 200 TCR beta chains as cytomegalovirus-associated.

The CDR3 length is 11 residues. V lost 7 bases and J lost 3, with 6 bases in between. Looked up from germline, CDR1 is MDHEN and CDR2 is SYDVKM. Points on this clone: The target antigen is unknown.

Primers: 60 Vbeta forward and 13 Jbeta reverse. In the source study's methods: Later analysis identified tens of millions of unique TCR beta chains, roughly 11 million shared. Here immunoSEQ multiplex PCR was the method, and the copy in TCRdb shows in-frame clones only, minus some. The V and J calls and clone size were taken over from that table, and D and trimming were inferred from the DNA. The sample holds about 200,000 clones, around 78% seen once. The J gene is TRBJ1-1, the V gene TRBV28, with D unresolved. The material sequenced was PBMCs. The source of this sequence is a man younger than 40 in good health and CMV-seronegative. The CDR3 reads CASTEYTEAFF. Here the CDR3 DNA reads TGTGCCAGCACCGAGTACACTGAAGCTTTCTTT.